The 31 T cell receptor beta chains in this list originate from one sample, sequenced in a study of blood T cell repertoires in COVID-19. Clones were read by immunoSEQ multiplex PCR, and TCRdb kept only the in-frame ones, dropping some. The profile covers roughly 120,000 clones, with more than 70% appearing a single time and more than 5% taken by the ten largest. The sample was peripheral blood. Receptors originate from a woman aged 60-75 years with COVID-19, enrolled during active disease.

The rearrangement links TRBV2 to TRBJ2-1, with D maybe TRBD2 (5 bases). Germline CDR1 reads SNHLY; CDR2 reads FYNNEI. The CDR3 loop spans 15 amino acids. V was pared by 11 bases and J by 5 bases, with 22 bases between. CDR3 coding DNA: TGTGCCGCGAGAGTGAGCGGAGTTTTAAACAATGAGCAGTTCTTC. Amino acids: CAARVSGVLNNEQFF. The full variable domain, rest sourced from reference TRBV2 and TRBJ2-1, is EPEVTQTPSHQVTQMGQEVILRCVPISNHLYFYWYRQILGQKVEFLVSFYNNEISEKSEIFDDQFSVERPDGSNFTLKIRSTKLEDSAMYFCAARVSGVLNNEQFFGPGTRLTVL.

V gene TRBV27 combines with J gene TRBJ1-3; D is uncertain. Trimming shortened V by 4 bases and J by 8 bases, and 12 bases separated the two germline ends. CDR3 length equals 13 residues. CDR1 is MNHEY, CDR2 SMNVEV, per germline (reference sequence). CDR3 residues: CASSSREGDTIYF. The CDR3 region has the DNA TGTGCCAGCAGTTCCCGTGAGGGAGACACCATATATTTT.

J is TRBJ1-1 and V is TRBV4-1; a weak D match, TRBD1 (5 bases). The CDR3 has 17 residues. V was clipped by 1 base and J by 5 bases, with 20 bases between them. Germline CDR1 MGHRA, CDR2 YSYEKL. The DNA for the CDR3 is TGCGCCAGCAGCCAAGGTGAGCGGGACCCGGGAAATACTGAAGCTTTCTTT. Translation: CASSQGERDPGNTEAFF.

The genes are TRBV6-5 and TRBJ1-6; D call uncertain. Germline V lookup: CDR1 MNHEY, CDR2 SVGAGI. V shed 4 bases and J shed 7 bases, with 11 bases lying between them. The CDR3 covers 14 residues. DNA of the CDR3: TGTGCCAGCAGTTTAGGCAGGTTCAATTCACCCCTCCACTTT. Encoded protein: CASSLGRFNSPLHF.

This chain uses TRBV2 with TRBJ1-3; TRBD1 agrees at 8 bases. The germline CDR1 and CDR2 sequences are SNHLY and FYNNEI. The CDR3 has 14 amino acids. V was pared by 4 bases and J by 7 bases, with 6 bases of the junction left unmatched. CDR3 bases: TGTGCCAGCAGTGTCAGGGGGCATATGAACACCATATATTTT. As protein: CASSVRGHMNTIYF.

CDR3 loop: CASSSGLAGGSANTGELFF. The CDR3 DNA is TGTGCCAGCAGCTCCGGACTAGCGGGGGGGTCGGCGAACACCGGGGAGCTGTTTTTT. The chain employs TRBV4-2 and TRBJ2-2; 15 bases are a match to TRBD2. This CDR3 contains 19 residues. Unmatched junction bases numbered 7, after V lost 5 bases and J lost 0 bases. Germline assignment: CDR1 LGHNA and CDR2 YNFKEQ.

This chain uses TRBV5-1 with TRBJ1-3, with D maybe TRBD1 (5 bases). Trimming pared 0 bases from V and 1 base from J, leaving 17 bases between. The CDR3 has 18 amino acids. Germline-derived CDR1 and CDR2 are SGHRS and YFSETQ. This CDR3 is CASSLEAGRPSSGNTIYF. CDR3 sequence (DNA): TGCGCCAGCAGCTTGGAGGCAGGGAGGCCTAGTTCTGGAAACACCATATATTTT. The full variable domain, in which reference TRBV5-1 and TRBJ1-3 provide the parts outside the CDR3, is KAGVTQTPRYLIKTRGQQVTLSCSPISGHRSVSWYQQTPGQGLQFLFEYFSETQRNKGNFPGRFSGRQFSNSRSEMNVSTLELGDSALYLCASSLEAGRPSSGNTIYFGEGSWLTVV.

J is TRBJ1-1 and V is TRBV6-2 or TRBV6-3; D is unresolved. Germline CDR1 MNHEY, CDR2 SVGEGT. The CDR3 consists of 15 residues. The V end lost 5 bases, the J end lost 3 bases, and 16 bases lay between the germline ends. Written as DNA, the CDR3 is TGTGCCAGCAGTCGTGAGGGTCCCGGGTACACTGAAGCTTTCTTT. Its protein product is CASSREGPGYTEAFF.

By share of the sample, this clone is medium-sized (0.01 to 0.1%). The chain recombines TRBV5-5 with TRBJ1-5, with D tentatively TRBD1 (6 bases). V was pared by 4 bases and J by 0 bases, with 17 bases between. The germline V gene has CDR1 SGHKS and CDR2 YYEKEE (reference sequence). The CDR3 has 17 residues. CDR3 bases: TGTGCCAGCAGCCCGGAGGCTACAGGGATTAGCAATCAGCCCCAGCATTTT. It translates to CASSPEATGISNQPQHF. The full variable domain, with the rest looked up from reference TRBV5-5 and TRBJ1-5, is DAGVTQSPTHLIKTRGQQVTLRCSPISGHKSVSWYQQVLGQGPQFIFQYYEKEERGRGNFPDRFSARQFPNYSSELNVNALLLGDSALYLCASSPEATGISNQPQHFGDGTRLSIL.

This chain links TRBV5-1 with TRBJ2-7; 9 positions match TRBD1. With V trimmed by 3 bases and J by 0 bases, 4 bases remained unmatched. The CDR3 contains 15 residues. CDR1 and CDR2 from the germline V gene are SGHRS and YFSETQ. The chain's CDR3 is CASSYYRGLSYEQYF. CDR3 DNA: TGCGCCAGCAGCTACTACAGGGGGCTCTCCTACGAGCAGTACTTC.

Regarding this clone: Given a much more abundant clone one base away, this may be a read error. The chain has TRBV6-5 and TRBJ1-2, with 7 nucleotides matching TRBD1. Losses at the gene ends were 6 bases for V and 2 bases for J; bases not matched to a gene: 3. The CDR3 length is 13 residues. Germline CDR1 and CDR2: MNHEY and SVGAGI. This chain's CDR3 is CASRLTGNYGYTF. CDR3 nucleotide sequence: TGTGCCAGCAGGCTGACAGGGAACTATGGCTACACCTTC.

The chain combines TRBV7-6 with TRBJ2-1, with 10 bases identical to TRBD2. The V gene's germline CDR1 is SGHVS and CDR2 FNYEAQ. V was clipped by 2 bases and J by 5 bases; unmatched bases: 15. The CDR3 extends over 19 amino acids. The DNA of the CDR3 is TGTGCCAGCAGCTTAAAACGTCATTTCGAACTAGCGGGGAACAATGAGCAGTTCTTC. Encoded protein: CASSLKRHFELAGNNEQFF.

The chain joins TRBV6-6 to TRBJ2-1; 7 nucleotides agree with TRBD1. Trimming cost V 5 bases and J 9 bases; bases outside gene matches: 7. Germline CDR1 and CDR2: MNHNY and SVGAGI (reference sequence). This CDR3 region has 13 residues. The chain's CDR3 is CASSKITGAEQFF. The CDR3 region has the DNA TGTGCCAGCAGTAAAATTACAGGGGCTGAGCAGTTCTTC.

The rearrangement joins TRBV11-2 to TRBJ2-7, with TRBD1 matching over 7 bases. V was clipped by 4 bases and J by 3 bases; unmatched bases: 3. The CDR3 runs to 13 residues. Germline V CDR1 and CDR2: SGHAT, FQNNGV. This CDR3 is CASSWDRDYEQYF. As DNA, the CDR3 is TGTGCCAGCAGCTGGGACAGAGACTACGAGCAGTACTTC.

The chain carries TRBV9 and TRBJ1-1, with D possibly TRBD1 on 6 matching bases. Looked up from germline, CDR1 is SGDLS and CDR2 is YYNGEE. The CDR3 length is 15 residues. Trimming shortened V by 3 bases and J by 1 base, and 13 bases separated the two germline ends. CDR3 residues: CASSAKAGANTEAFF. DNA of the CDR3: TGTGCCAGCAGCGCAAAAGCAGGGGCGAACACTGAAGCTTTCTTT.

This chain uses TRBV27 with TRBJ1-2; a possible D gene is TRBD1 (6 bases). CDR3 length: 10 amino acids. Looked up from germline, CDR1 is MNHEY and CDR2 is SMNVEV (reference sequence). CDR3 protein: CDGQNYGYTF. The CDR3 DNA sequence: TGTGATGGACAGAACTATGGCTACACCTTC.

This chain links TRBV19 with TRBJ1-1; D is undetermined. V was pared by 5 bases and J by 3 bases, with 10 bases between. The CDR3 covers 13 residues. CDR1 is LNHDA, CDR2 SQIVND, per germline (reference sequence). The CDR3 DNA follows: TGTGCCAGTAGTGCCCTGAGGGACACTGAAGCTTTCTTT. Translated, it gives CASSALRDTEAFF.

The V and J genes are TRBV7-6 and TRBJ2-1, with 10 bases aligning to TRBD2. The germline V gene encodes CDR1 SGHVS and CDR2 FNYEAQ. Trimming cost V 3 bases and J 5 bases; bases outside gene matches: 7. The CDR3 has 16 residues. The DNA of the CDR3 is TGTGCCAGCAGCTTGCCGAGCGGGGGGGCCGACAATGAGCAGTTCTTC. Translating gives CASSLPSGGADNEQFF.

The chain combines TRBV5-4 with TRBJ2-3; maybe TRBD1 (6 bases). This CDR3 comprises 16 residues. Per germline, CDR1 SGHNT and CDR2 YYREEE (reference sequence). The ends were cut back, 0 bases at V and 2 bases at J, with 13 bases in the middle. The CDR3 here is CASSLDRAISTDTQYF. The CDR3 bases are TGTGCCAGCAGCTTGGACAGGGCGATTTCCACAGATACGCAGTATTTT.

The genes are TRBV2 and TRBJ1-5, with 8 nucleotides matching TRBD1. V lost 2 bases, J lost 1 base, and 7 bases stayed unmatched. The CDR3 is 17 amino acids. CDR1 SNHLY and CDR2 FYNNEI come from the germline V gene. CDR3 loop: CASSERQGAMSNQPQHF. Here the CDR3 DNA reads TGTGCCAGCAGTGAACGGCAGGGGGCGATGAGCAATCAGCCCCAGCATTTT.

This chain links TRBV4-2 with TRBJ2-2; 11 bases are shared with TRBD2. After removal of 2 bases from V and 6 bases from J, the junction contained 14 bases not matched to a gene. The germline V gene has CDR1 LGHNA and CDR2 YNFKEQ. The CDR3 consists of 19 residues. The CDR3 loop is CASSQRASGGKQVAGELFF. Here the CDR3 DNA reads TGTGCCAGCAGCCAACGTGCTAGCGGGGGGAAGCAAGTGGCCGGGGAGCTGTTTTTT.

Worth noting for this clone: The junction differs from germline at one of its ends, possibly a read error. V gene TRBV7-7 combines with J gene TRBJ2-5; 10 nucleotides agree with TRBD2. The CDR3 contains 13 residues. Germline values: CDR1 SSHAT, CDR2 FNYEAQ (reference sequence). The CDR3 protein is CASSLAGGETQYF. CDR3 nucleotide sequence: TGTGCTAGCAGCTTAGCGGGGGGAGAGACCCAGTACTTC. Filled out from reference TRBV7-7 and TRBJ2-5, the complete variable domain reads GAGVSQSPRYKVTKRGQDVTLRCDPISSHATLYWYQQALGQGPEFLTYFNYEAQPDKSGLPSDRFSAERPEGSISTLTIQRTEQRDSAMYRCASSLAGGETQYFGPGTRLLVL.

CDR3: CASSPNRGVYNEQFF. CDR3 coding DNA: TGCGCCAGCAGCCCCAACCGGGGGGTTTACAATGAGCAGTTCTTC. The chain carries TRBV4-1 and TRBJ2-1; 7 bases are shared with TRBD2. Losses at the gene ends were 4 bases for V and 4 bases for J; bases not matched to a gene: 7. CDR1 MGHRA and CDR2 YSYEKL come from the germline V gene. The length of the CDR3 is 15 residues.

The genes are TRBV5-1 and TRBJ1-3; D may be TRBD1 (5 bases). This CDR3 is built from 22 residues. The germline V gene has CDR1 SGHRS and CDR2 YFSETQ. The V and J ends lost 4 bases and 0 bases respectively, with 32 bases between them. The CDR3 bases are TGCGCCAGCAGCCCCCTTGGGGGAGGGGAGCGGCGTCGAGGGAGCTCTGGAAACACCATATATTTT. It specifies CASSPLGGGERRRGSSGNTIYF. Full variable domain (rest looked up from reference TRBV5-1 and TRBJ1-3): KAGVTQTPRYLIKTRGQQVTLSCSPISGHRSVSWYQQTPGQGLQFLFEYFSETQRNKGNFPGRFSGRQFSNSRSEMNVSTLELGDSALYLCASSPLGGGERRRGSSGNTIYFGEGSWLTVV.

The rearrangement uses TRBV7-6 and TRBJ2-1; tentative D call: TRBD2 (6 bases). The CDR3 is made up of 16 amino acids. CDR1 is SGHVS, CDR2 FNYEAQ, per germline. V was pared by 0 bases and J by 8 bases, with 17 bases between. The DNA of the CDR3 is TGTGCCAGCAGCTTAGCACCCCGATCGAGCGGGCATGAGCAGTTCTTC. As protein: CASSLAPRSSGHEQFF.

The rearrangement links TRBV18 to TRBJ1-2; 9 nucleotides align to TRBD1. V was clipped by 3 bases and J by 8 bases; unmatched bases: 4. Germline-derived CDR1 and CDR2 are KGHSH and LQKENI. This CDR3 has 13 amino acids. CDR3 in amino acids: CASSPRDRDGYTF. CDR3 DNA: TGTGCCAGCTCACCCCGGGACAGGGACGGCTACACCTTC. Looking up the rest from reference TRBV18 and TRBJ1-2 gives the full variable domain: NAGVMQNPRHLVRRRGQEARLRCSPMKGHSHVYWYRQLPEEGLKFMVYLQKENIIDESGMPKERFSAEFPKEGPSILRIQQVVRGDSAAYFCASSPRDRDGYTFGSGTRLTVV.

DNA of the CDR3: TGTGCCAGCAGCCACGAGGCTAGCGGGGGGGTGTTGGGCTACAATGAGCAGTTCTTC. It specifies CASSHEASGGVLGYNEQFF. This rearrangement joins TRBV7-3 to TRBJ2-1; 12 nucleotides align to TRBD2. J lost 3 bases, V lost 5 bases, and 14 bases had no gene match. Germline V CDR1 and CDR2: SGHTA, FQGTGA. This CDR3 has 19 amino acids.

The genes are TRBV14 and TRBJ1-4; D not resolved. With 4 bases removed from V and 0 bases from J, the gap between germline ends came to 3 bases. Germline CDR1 and CDR2: SGHDN and FVKESK. CDR3 length: 13 residues. The CDR3: CASSRATNEKLFF. The DNA for the CDR3 is TGTGCCAGCAGCCGAGCAACTAATGAAAAACTGTTTTTT. The full variable domain, in which reference TRBV14 and TRBJ1-4 provide the parts outside the CDR3, is EAGVTQFPSHSVIEKGQTVTLRCDPISGHDNLYWYRRVMGKEIKFLLHFVKESKQDESGMPNNRFLAERTGGTYSTLKVQPAELEDSGVYFCASSRATNEKLFFGSGTQLSVL.

The chain recombines TRBV4-2 with TRBJ1-2, with D possibly matching TRBD1 (6 bases). Between the trimmed V and J ends, which lost 0 bases and 4 bases, there was a span of 15 bases. Germline assignment: CDR1 LGHNA and CDR2 YNFKEQ. This CDR3 contains 16 residues. CDR3 DNA: TGTGCCAGCAGCCAAGATAGGGCAGGGGCCCCCTATGGCTACACCTTC. This codes for CASSQDRAGAPYGYTF.

This chain uses TRBV5-8 with TRBJ1-5; maybe TRBD1 (5 bases). Trimming shortened V by 9 bases and J by 3 bases, and 16 bases separated the two germline ends. The CDR3 length is 14 residues. CDR1 and CDR2 (germline): SGHTS, YDEGEE. The CDR3 here is CATLGGETNQPQHF. Written as DNA, the CDR3 is TGTGCCACCCTCGGAGGGGAAACCAATCAGCCCCAGCATTTT.

The chain combines TRBV4-2 with TRBJ2-1; 8 nucleotides match TRBD1. CDR3 size: 14 residues. The germline V gene encodes CDR1 LGHNA and CDR2 YNFKEQ. Trimming cost V 0 bases and J 8 bases; bases outside gene matches: 3. The CDR3 bases are TGTGCCAGCAGCCAAGAGGCAGGGGGCTATGAGCAGTTCTTC. Residues: CASSQEAGGYEQFF.